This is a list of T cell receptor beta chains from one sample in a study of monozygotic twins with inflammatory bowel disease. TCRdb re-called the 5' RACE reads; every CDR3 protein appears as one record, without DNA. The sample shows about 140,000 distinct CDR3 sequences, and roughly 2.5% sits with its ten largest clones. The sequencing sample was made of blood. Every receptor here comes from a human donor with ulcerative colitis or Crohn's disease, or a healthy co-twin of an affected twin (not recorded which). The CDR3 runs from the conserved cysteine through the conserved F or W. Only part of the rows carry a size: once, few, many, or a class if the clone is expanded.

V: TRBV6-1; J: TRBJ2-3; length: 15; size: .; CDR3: CASRPAGLRENTQYF
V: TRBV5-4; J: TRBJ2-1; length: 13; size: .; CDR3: CASSPSSYNEQFF
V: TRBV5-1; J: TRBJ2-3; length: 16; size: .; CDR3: CASSLAKGLATDTQYF
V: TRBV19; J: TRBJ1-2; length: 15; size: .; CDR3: CASSILTGSNYGYTF
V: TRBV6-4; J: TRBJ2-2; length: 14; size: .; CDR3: CASSGTPEGGELFF
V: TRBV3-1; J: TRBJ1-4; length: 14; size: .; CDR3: CASGPPGFDEKLFF
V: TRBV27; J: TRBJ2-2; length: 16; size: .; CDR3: CASSFLPGSLGGELFF
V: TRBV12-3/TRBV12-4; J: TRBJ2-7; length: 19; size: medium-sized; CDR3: CASSFSGQGAREYSYEQYF
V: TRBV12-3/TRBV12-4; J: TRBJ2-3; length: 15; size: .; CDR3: CATSGGQGGTDTQYF
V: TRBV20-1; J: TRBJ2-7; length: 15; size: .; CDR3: CSLPNSGIISGEQYF
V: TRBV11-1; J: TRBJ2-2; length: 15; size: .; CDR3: CASSQGTDNTGELFF
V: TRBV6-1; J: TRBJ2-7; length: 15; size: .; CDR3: CASSERGLAGAKQYF
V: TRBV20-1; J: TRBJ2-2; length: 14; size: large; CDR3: CSARDIQYTGELFF
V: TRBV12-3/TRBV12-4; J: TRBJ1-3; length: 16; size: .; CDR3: CASSLNSPSSGNTIYF
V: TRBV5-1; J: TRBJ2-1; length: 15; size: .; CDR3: CASSLAGSGDVEQFF
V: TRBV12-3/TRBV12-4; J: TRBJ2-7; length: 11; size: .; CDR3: CASRNNYEQYF
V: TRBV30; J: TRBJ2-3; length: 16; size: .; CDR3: CAWSRPGLVSTDTQYF
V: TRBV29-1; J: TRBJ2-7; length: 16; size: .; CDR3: CSVEDWRQGVSYEQYF
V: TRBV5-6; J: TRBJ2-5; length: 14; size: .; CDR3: CASSRTSPQETQYF
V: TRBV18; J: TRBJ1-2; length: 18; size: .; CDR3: CASSPPLSGDDTRNGYTF
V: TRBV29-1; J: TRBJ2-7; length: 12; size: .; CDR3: CSVGQGSYEQYF
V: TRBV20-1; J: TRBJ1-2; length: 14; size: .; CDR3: CSAQGRTAFYGYTF
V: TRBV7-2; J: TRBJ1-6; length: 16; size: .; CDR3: CASSFQRQAGNSPLHF
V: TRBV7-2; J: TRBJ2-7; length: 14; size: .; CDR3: CASSFETLGYEQYF
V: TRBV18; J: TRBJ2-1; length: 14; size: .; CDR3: CASSLAGSTNEQFF
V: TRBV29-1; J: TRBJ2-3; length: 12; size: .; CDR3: CSGRDSTDTQYF
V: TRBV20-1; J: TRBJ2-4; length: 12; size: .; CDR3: CSARQERFIQYF
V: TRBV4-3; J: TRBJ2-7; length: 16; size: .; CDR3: CASSPGRAPGAYEQYF
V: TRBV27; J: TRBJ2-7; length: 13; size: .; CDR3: CASSRARGYEQYF
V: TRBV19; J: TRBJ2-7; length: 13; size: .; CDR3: CASSITGAYEQYF
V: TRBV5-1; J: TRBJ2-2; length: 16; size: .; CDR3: CASSLKGAGNTGELFF
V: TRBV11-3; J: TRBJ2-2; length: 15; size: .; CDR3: CASSPRGGNTGELFF
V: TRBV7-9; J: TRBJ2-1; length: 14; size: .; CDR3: CASSFVGAWNEQFF
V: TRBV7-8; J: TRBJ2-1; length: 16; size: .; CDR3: CASSPLAGSSYNEQFF
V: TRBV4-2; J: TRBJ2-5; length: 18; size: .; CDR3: CASSQEFGGAGGQETQYF
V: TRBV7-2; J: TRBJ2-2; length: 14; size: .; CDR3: CASSLAGTAGELFF
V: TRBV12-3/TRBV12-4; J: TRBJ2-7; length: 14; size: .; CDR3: CASSGSGSLKKQYF
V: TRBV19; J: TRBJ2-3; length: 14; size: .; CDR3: CASSDSYSTDTQYF
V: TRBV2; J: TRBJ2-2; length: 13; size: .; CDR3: CASQSGNTGELFF
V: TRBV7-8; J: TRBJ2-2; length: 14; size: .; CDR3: CASSLRWAPGELFF
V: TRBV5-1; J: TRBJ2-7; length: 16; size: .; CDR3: CASSLELGPRSYEQYF
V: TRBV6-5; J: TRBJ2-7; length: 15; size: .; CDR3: CASSYLGQGRYEQYF
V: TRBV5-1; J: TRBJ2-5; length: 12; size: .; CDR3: CASSLEGPAQYF
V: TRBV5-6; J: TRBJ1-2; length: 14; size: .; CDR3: CASSWWTGLLNYTF
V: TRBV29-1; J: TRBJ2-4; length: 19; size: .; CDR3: CSVEDSRDRGWQAKNIQYF
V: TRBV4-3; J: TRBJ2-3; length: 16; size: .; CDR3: CASSQDPGLRTDTQYF
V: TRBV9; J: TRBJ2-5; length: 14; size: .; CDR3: CASSVGGFQETQYF
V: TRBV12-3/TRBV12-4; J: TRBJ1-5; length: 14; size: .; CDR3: CASSLAFGGQPQHF
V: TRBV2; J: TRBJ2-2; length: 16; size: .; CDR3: CASSDLQLYSTGELFF
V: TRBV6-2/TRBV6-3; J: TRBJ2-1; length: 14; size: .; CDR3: CASSYLAEYNEQFF
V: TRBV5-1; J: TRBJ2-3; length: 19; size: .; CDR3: CASRRTGTGKTKSTDTQYF
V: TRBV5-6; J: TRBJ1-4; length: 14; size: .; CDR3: CASSLMRGNEKLFF
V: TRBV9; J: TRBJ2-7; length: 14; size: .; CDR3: CASSLRTGDYEQYF
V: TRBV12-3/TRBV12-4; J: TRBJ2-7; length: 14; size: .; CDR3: CASSSTGGPYEQYF
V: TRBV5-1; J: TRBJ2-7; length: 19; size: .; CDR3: CASSLTRQGAFQSSYEQYF